Shown below are 14 T cell receptor beta chains from a single sample sequenced in a study of T cell responses to AZD1222 COVID-19 vaccine. The repertoire was sequenced with immunoSEQ multiplex PCR; TCRdb's copy has only in-frame clones and lacks some. The sample consists of 150,000 to 200,000 clones, around 92% of them appearing once. The material sequenced was peripheral blood, taken on day 0 of AZD1222 vaccination. The receptors were sampled from an adult in good health.

The gene calls are TRBV7-2 and TRBJ2-7; 9 nucleotides line up with TRBD2. Unmatched junction bases numbered 9, after V lost 6 bases and J lost 3 bases. CDR1 SGHTA and CDR2 FQGNSA come from the germline V gene. The CDR3 covers 15 residues. CDR3: CASSTSSGNFYEQYF. The DNA of the CDR3 is TGTGCCAGCAGTACCTCTAGCGGGAATTTCTACGAGCAGTACTTC.

The chain combines TRBV29-1 with TRBJ1-1; D remains ambiguous. Germline CDR1 SQVTM, CDR2 ANQGSEA. This CDR3 spans 13 amino acids. The V gene lost 2 bases and the J gene lost 1 base, with 8 bases spanning the gap. CDR3 sequence reads: CSVEKLENTEAFF. CDR3 nucleotides: TGCAGCGTTGAAAAGTTAGAGAACACTGAAGCTTTCTTT.

This chain connects TRBV18 to TRBJ1-5; D ambiguous. Germline CDR1 reads KGHSH; CDR2 reads LQKENI. CDR3 length: 12 amino acids. The V and J ends lost 0 bases and 3 bases respectively, with 0 bases between them. CDR3 DNA: TGTGCCAGCTCACCACCCAATCAGCCCCAGCATTTT. It codes for CASSPPNQPQHF.

The rearrangement joins TRBV4-3 to TRBJ1-1, with D hard to call. The germline CDR1 and CDR2 sequences are LGHNA and YSLEER. The CDR3 runs to 15 residues. V lost 2 bases to trimming and J lost 0 bases, with 10 bases between them. The CDR3 bases are TGCGCCAGCAGCCAACAGGCGTCCTTGAACACTGAAGCTTTCTTT. Its translation is CASSQQASLNTEAFF.

The chain recombines TRBV5-1 with TRBJ1-1, with a weak D call TRBD1 (5 bases). This CDR3 comprises 14 residues. The ends were cut back, 2 bases at V and 5 bases at J, with 13 bases in the middle. Germline CDR1 reads SGHRS; CDR2 reads YFSETQ. Written as DNA, the CDR3 is TGCGCCAGCAGCTTTACAGGTGAGGGGACTGAAGCTTTCTTT. Amino acids: CASSFTGEGTEAFF.

This chain links TRBV3-1 (or the pseudogene TRBV3-2) with TRBJ1-1; tentatively, D is TRBD1 (6 bases). The germline CDR1 and CDR2 sequences are LGHDT and YNNKEL (reference sequence). Trimming pared 3 bases from V and 4 bases from J, leaving 15 bases between. CDR3 size: 15 residues. This CDR3 is CASSQDHRVRTEAFF. The CDR3 DNA is TGTGCCAGCAGCCAGGACCACAGGGTTCGCACTGAAGCTTTCTTT.

The chain joins TRBV27 to TRBJ1-1, with unresolved D. CDR1 is MNHEY and CDR2 is SMNVEV in the germline V gene (reference sequence). Deletions cut 1 base from V and 1 base from J, with 7 bases between. This CDR3 has 14 residues. CDR3 DNA: TGTGCCAGCAGTTTATTCCCAGAGAACACTGAAGCTTTCTTT. Translating it yields CASSLFPENTEAFF.

The genes are TRBV30 and TRBJ2-2, with 13 bases aligning to TRBD2. CDR1 and CDR2 from the germline V gene are GTSNPN and SVGIG (reference sequence). The CDR3 runs 14 residues. V lost 7 bases to trimming and J lost 4 bases; unmatched junction nucleotides: 3. The CDR3 spells CAFRTSGGTGELFF. The DNA for the CDR3 is TGTGCCTTTAGGACTAGCGGGGGCACCGGGGAGCTGTTTTTT.

The V call is TRBV5-4, the J call TRBJ2-4; D may match TRBD1 or TRBD2 (5 bases each). CDR1 is SGHNT and CDR2 is YYREEE in the germline V gene (reference sequence). CDR3 length: 14 amino acids. V lost 1 base to trimming and J lost 7 bases, with 12 bases between them. The CDR3 DNA is TGTGCCAGCAGCTTGTATGCAGAGGGGAACATTCAGTACTTC. Translating gives CASSLYAEGNIQYF. Complete variable domain (other parts from reference TRBV5-4 and TRBJ2-4): ETGVTQSPTHLIKTRGQQVTLRCSSQSGHNTVSWYQQALGQGPQFIFQYYREEENGRGNFPPRFSGLQFPNYSSELNVNALELDDSALYLCASSLYAEGNIQYFGAGTRLSVL.

The chain joins TRBV6-5 to TRBJ2-5; no clear D gene. Germline loops: CDR1 MNHEY, CDR2 SVGAGI. The CDR3 extends over 12 amino acids. V was trimmed by 0 bases and J by 4 bases, leaving 3 bases between them. CDR3 nucleotides: TGTGCCAGCAGTTACTCGACAGAGACCCAGTACTTC. Its translation: CASSYSTETQYF.

The chain uses TRBV10-2 and TRBJ1-1, with D possibly being TRBD1 (6 bases). Germline V CDR1 and CDR2: WSHSY, SAAADI. The CDR3 spans 15 residues. Trimming cost V 5 bases and J 0 bases, with 13 bases left between them. The CDR3 protein is CASSKYRVMNTEAFF. As DNA, the CDR3 is TGCGCCAGCAGTAAATACAGGGTGATGAACACTGAAGCTTTCTTT.

The chain uses TRBV28 and TRBJ1-2, with D possibly TRBD1 on 5 matching bases. CDR1 is MDHEN and CDR2 is SYDVKM in the germline V gene. Trimming removed 5 bases from V and 0 bases from J, with 10 bases in between. This CDR3 has 14 amino acids. This CDR3 reads CASSLTVANYGYTF. The CDR3 DNA reads as TGTGCCAGCAGTCTGACAGTTGCTAACTATGGCTACACCTTC.

V and J are TRBV13 and TRBJ2-7; 10 bases map to TRBD2. J lost 3 bases, V lost 0 bases, and 11 bases had no gene match. CDR3 size: 18 residues. The germline CDR1 and CDR2 sequences are PRHDT and FYEKMQ (reference sequence). The CDR3 DNA is TGTGCCAGCAGCTTAGGTCTGGCTAGCGGGAGCGATGGCTACGAGCAGTACTTC. Translated, it gives CASSLGLASGSDGYEQYF. Supplemented by reference TRBV13 and TRBJ2-7, the full variable domain reads AAGVIQSPRHLIKEKRETATLKCYPIPRHDTVYWYQQGPGQDPQFLISFYEKMQSDKGSIPDRFSAQQFSDYHSELNMSSLELGDSALYFCASSLGLASGSDGYEQYFGPGTRLTVT.

The chain has TRBV10-3 and TRBJ1-2; 10 bases fit TRBD1. The junction had 6 bases not matched to a gene; V was cut back by 7 bases and J by 1 base. The V gene's germline CDR1 is ENHRY and CDR2 SYGVKD. CDR3 length: 15 amino acids. CDR3 in DNA: TGTGCCATCACGGACAGGGGGGACTTTAACTATGGCTACACCTTC. Amino acid sequence: CAITDRGDFNYGYTF.